A single sample is the source of the 9 T cell receptor beta chains below, sequenced in a study of T cell responses to AZD1222 COVID-19 vaccine. Some clones are missing from TCRdb's copy, which holds only in-frame ones; the method was immunoSEQ multiplex PCR. The repertoire consists of 150,000 to 160,000 clones, with roughly 90% occurring once and the leading ten covering about 19%. The source material was peripheral blood, sampled on day 0 of AZD1222 vaccination. The receptors stem from an adult in good health.

The V gene is TRBV10-3, the J gene TRBJ1-3; 9 bases align to TRBD1. The CDR3 is made up of 16 amino acids. V gave up 4 bases and J gave up 4 bases; unmatched junction bases: 8. The germline CDR1 and CDR2 sequences are ENHRY and SYGVKD. The CDR3 DNA is TGTGCCATCAGTGGGGCCGGGACAGGGCTCGGAAACACCATATATTTT. This gives the protein CAISGAGTGLGNTIYF.

The rearrangement joins TRBV5-4 to TRBJ2-3; perhaps TRBD2 as D (5 bases). The germline CDR1 and CDR2 sequences are SGHNT and YYREEE (reference sequence). V lost 3 bases and J 9 bases, leaving 17 bases between the germline ends. The CDR3 has 14 amino acids. The CDR3 protein is CASSSKIEGDTQYF. The DNA of the CDR3 is TGTGCCAGCAGCTCAAAGATTGAGGGTGACACGCAGTATTTT.

This clone was counted a few times. The chain links TRBV15 to TRBJ2-7; tentatively, D is TRBD1 (5 bases). V lost 3 bases to trimming and J lost 4 bases, with 10 bases between them. The CDR3 totals 13 residues. In germline, CDR1 is LNHNV, CDR2 YYDKDF (reference sequence). The CDR3, as DNA: TGTGCCACCAGCAGGGACATGGCTTACGAGCAGTACTTC. Residues: CATSRDMAYEQYF. Combining the CDR3 with reference TRBV15 and TRBJ2-7 gives the whole variable domain DAMVIQNPRYQVTQFGKPVTLSCSQTLNHNVMYWYQQKSSQAPKLLFHYYDKDFNNEADTPDNFQSRRPNTSFCFLDIRSPGLGDTAMYLCATSRDMAYEQYFGPGTRLTVT.

The J gene is TRBJ1-2, the V gene TRBV28; 9 positions match TRBD1. Trimming took 9 bases from V and 7 from J; bases not matched to a gene: 3. Germline V lookup: CDR1 MDHEN, CDR2 SYDVKM. The CDR3 has 11 amino acids. The CDR3 sequence is CASTGGGGYTF. DNA of the CDR3: TGTGCCAGTACAGGGGGCGGTGGCTACACCTTC.

The chain couples TRBV27 to TRBJ2-5; D gene uncertain. Germline V gives CDR1 MNHEY, CDR2 SMNVEV (reference sequence). The CDR3 spans 14 residues. Trimming removed 3 bases from V and 4 bases from J, with 12 bases in between. CDR3 loop: CASSLGGWGETQYF. The CDR3, as DNA: TGTGCCAGCAGTTTGGGTGGGTGGGGAGAGACCCAGTACTTC.

This chain links TRBV30 with TRBJ1-4; D might be TRBD1 (5 bases). Germline CDR1 and CDR2: GTSNPN and SVGIG (reference sequence). The CDR3 runs to 15 residues. The ends were cut back, 0 bases at V and 8 bases at J, with 16 bases in the middle. CDR3 DNA: TGTGCCTGGAGTGTGGGGGGGATGCTCAGGGAAAAACTGTTTTTT. Amino acids: CAWSVGGMLREKLFF.

The gene calls are TRBV5-6 and TRBJ1-1; D gene unclear. Trimming removed 2 bases at V and 4 bases at J, with 9 bases between. This CDR3 contains 13 residues. The germline CDR1 and CDR2 sequences are SGHDT and YYEEEE. The DNA for the CDR3 is TGTGCCAGCAGCTTCGTCAGGAGCACTGAAGCTTTCTTT. Its translation is CASSFVRSTEAFF. Using reference TRBV5-6 and TRBJ1-1 for the parts outside the CDR3, the full variable domain is DAGVTQSPTHLIKTRGQQVTLRCSPKSGHDTVSWYQQALGQGPQFIFQYYEEEERQRGNFPDRFSGHQFPNYSSELNVNALLLGDSALYLCASSFVRSTEAFFGQGTRLTVV.

The CDR3: CASSREFLGGAFF. For the CDR3, the DNA is TGTGCCAGCTCACGGGAATTCCTAGGGGGGGCTTTCTTT. This sequence joins TRBV18 and TRBJ1-1; maybe TRBD1 (6 bases). The V end lost 4 bases, the J end lost 11 bases, and 17 bases lay between the germline ends. Germline values: CDR1 KGHSH, CDR2 LQKENI. This CDR3 is 13 amino acids long. The full variable domain, completed using reference TRBV18 and TRBJ1-1, is NAGVMQNPRHLVRRRGQEARLRCSPMKGHSHVYWYRQLPEEGLKFMVYLQKENIIDESGMPKERFSAEFPKEGPSILRIQQVVRGDSAAYFCASSREFLGGAFFGQGTRLTVV.

The chain has TRBV2 and TRBJ1-6; the match to TRBD1 covers 8 bases. The CDR3 has 15 residues. Losses at the gene ends were 4 bases for V and 7 bases for J; bases not matched to a gene: 6. Germline V gene data show CDR1 as SNHLY and CDR2 as FYNNEI. CDR3 nucleotides: TGTGCCAGCAGTGGCCGACAGGGGTCGAATTCACCCCTCCACTTT. This gives the protein CASSGRQGSNSPLHF.